Described below is a single T cell receptor (beta chain) sequence and its context. The target antigen is unknown. The data are from a study of siplizumab effects on memory and regulatory T cells. General study points: Under siplizumab, alloreactive sequences traced to unstimulated CD4+ memory cells were significantly reduced. Controls had 25% to 30% Treg-derived mappable alloreactive CD4+ clones on average, versus approximately 70% with siplizumab.

Method: immunoSEQ multiplex PCR; TCRdb's copy keeps in-frame clones and lacks some. The table includes some 100,000 clones, roughly 93% detected once. The CDR3 is made up of 14 amino acids. Germline V CDR1 and CDR2: SEHNR, FQNEAQ (reference sequence). Germline trimming cut 5 bases from V and 9 bases from J; bases unmatched to any gene: 8. This TCR came from a human donor in good health. Sequenced material: CD8+ T cells sorted from blood. The chain combines TRBV7-9 with TRBJ2-1, with 9 bases aligning to TRBD2. CDR3 in amino acids: CASSPREGRGEQFF. The CDR3 nucleotides read TGTGCCAGCAGCCCGCGGGAGGGCCGCGGTGAGCAGTTCTTC.